This T cell receptor beta chain was documented in a study of regulatory T cells in long-lasting Graves disease. This clonotype was seen repeatedly, ten times or more. Its cognate antigen is unknown. Overall study findings and caveats: Having only a small sample size may have limited accuracy.

Regarding time point: newly diagnosed GD, antithyroid drugs for less than 3 months. The TCR library was made from RNA extracted from PBMCs. V was pared by 7 bases and J by 7 bases, with 8 bases of the junction left unmatched. Germline values: CDR1 LNHDA, CDR2 SQIVND (reference sequence). The CDR3 length is 14 residues. With iRepertoire HTBI primers and Arm-PCR of CDR3 regions, TCR beta libraries were built. Each CDR3 protein gets one entry after TCRdb re-called the multiplex PCR reads with MiXCR. The sample has approximately 270,000 distinct CDR3 sequences; under 20% are singletons. The sample also formed part of further work on T cells in Graves' hyperthyroidism and ophthalmopathy. That report adds: Clinical symptoms, serum thyroxine, TRAb, thyroid ultrasound and orbital computed tomography established diagnosis. Most thyroid clonotypes that were expanded above 0.001 also turned up in blood.

V and J are TRBV19 and TRBJ1-5, with 9 bases lining up with TRBD1. Sequenced here: peripheral blood mononuclear cells (PBMCs), sampled at new diagnosis, from a patient treated with antithyroid drugs. The sequence was collected from a woman under 40 with Graves disease. The CDR3 nucleotides read TGTGCCAGTACCTGGGGGACAGGGTGGCAGCCCCAGCATTTT. Residues: CASTWGTGWQPQHF.